This TCR beta chain was recovered during a study of cytotoxic CD8 clonotypes in ibrutinib-treated CLL. In the study overall: There were roughly 10 relapsed/refractory patients and about 15 treatment-naive patients, and 17 were IGHV unmutated. Overall study results and limits: Clonality went higher at ibrutinib response and then dropped back toward baseline at progression.

CDR3 length: 15 residues. Germline values: CDR1 SGHRS, CDR2 YFSETQ. Unmatched junction bases numbered 10, after V lost 4 bases and J lost 7 bases. The planned depth of sequencing spanned 1 in 200,000 to 1 in 1 million T cells. TCRdb's copy holds only in-frame clones and misses some; the assay was immunoSEQ multiplex PCR. The table lists some 200,000 clones, 75% to 85% of them singletons. Comments on this clone: Antigen: not known.

This chain links TRBV5-1 with TRBJ2-1, with 8 bases matching TRBD2. The receptor comes from a human donor with chronic lymphocytic leukemia. The specimen was PBMCs, collected after 12 months of ibrutinib treatment. In DNA form, the CDR3 reads TGCGCCAGCAGCGGTATCAGCGGGAGAGAGAATGAGCAGTTCTTC. Its protein is CASSGISGRENEQFF.